These 28 T cell receptor beta chains were all obtained from the same sample, sequenced in a study of cytotoxic CD8 clonotypes in ibrutinib-treated CLL. Assay used: immunoSEQ multiplex PCR; TCRdb lists only in-frame clones, some missing. The table shows approximately 300,000 clones, with roughly 80% occurring only once. Material: PBMCs, obtained before ibrutinib treatment. These receptors all stem from a human donor with chronic lymphocytic leukemia.

The chain is built from TRBV4-3 and TRBJ2-2, with TRBD2 matching over 10 bases. The V and J ends lost 0 bases and 1 base, in that order; junction bases with no gene match: 5. This CDR3 contains 18 residues. Looked up from germline, CDR1 is LGHNA and CDR2 is YSLEER. The CDR3 DNA reads as TGCGCCAGCAGCCAAGATCGTACTAGCGGGATGAACACCGGGGAGCTGTTTTTT. It yields the protein CASSQDRTSGMNTGELFF.

The rearrangement links TRBV28 to TRBJ2-1; D is tentatively TRBD1 or TRBD2 (6 bases each). This CDR3 contains 16 residues. V lost 6 bases and J lost 8, with 23 bases in between. Looked up from germline, CDR1 is MDHEN and CDR2 is SYDVKM. The CDR3 DNA reads TGTGCCAGCAGCTCCTCGGGGGCGGGATATAAGGATGAGCAGTTCTTC. Amino acid sequence: CASSSSGAGYKDEQFF.

The rearrangement joins TRBV5-1 to TRBJ2-7; D might be TRBD1 or TRBD2, each matching 6 bases. Germline values: CDR1 SGHRS, CDR2 YFSETQ. This CDR3 has 15 amino acids. V lost 4 bases, J lost 4 bases, and 18 bases lay in between. This chain's CDR3 is CASSPIDGGRYEQYF. Here the CDR3 DNA reads TGCGCCAGCAGCCCTATAGATGGGGGGCGGTACGAGCAGTACTTC.

V usage is TRBV27 and J usage is TRBJ1-5; D possibly corresponds to TRBD1 (5 bases). Per the germline V gene, CDR1 is MNHEY and CDR2 is SMNVEV (reference sequence). V was cut by 3 bases and J by 5 bases, with 11 bases left in between. This CDR3 is 14 amino acids long. CDR3 DNA sequence: TGTGCCAGCAGTTTCTGGGGGGGAGATCAGCCCCAGCATTTT. Its translation: CASSFWGGDQPQHF.

CDR3: CASSQIDGITEAFF. The CDR3 nucleotides read TGCGCCAGCAGCCAAATAGACGGTATCACTGAAGCTTTCTTT. The genes are TRBV4-1 and TRBJ1-1; D call uncertain. Per germline, CDR1 MGHRA and CDR2 YSYEKL. This CDR3 is 14 amino acids long. The germline V and J ends were trimmed by 2 bases and 4 bases, with 11 bases remaining between them.

CDR3 coding DNA: TGTGCCAGCAGCCCCTACGGGGGGGGCTATGGCTACACCTTC. Translated, it gives CASSPYGGGYGYTF. The rearrangement joins TRBV7-2 to TRBJ1-2; D is possibly TRBD1 (5 bases). Germline-derived CDR1 and CDR2 are SGHTA and FQGNSA. Deletions cut 5 bases from V and 4 bases from J, with 14 bases between. The length of the CDR3 is 14 residues. The full variable domain, completed using reference TRBV7-2 and TRBJ1-2, is GAGVSQSPSNKVTEKGKDVELRCDPISGHTALYWYRQSLGQGLEFLIYFQGNSAPDKSGLPSDRFSAERTGGSVSTLTIQRTQQEDSAVYLCASSPYGGGYGYTFGSGTRLTVV.

This clone was seen a few times. The V and J genes are TRBV28 and TRBJ1-1; 7 bases are a match to TRBD1. The CDR3 loop spans 12 amino acids. Unmatched junction bases numbered 6, after V lost 6 bases and J lost 8 bases. Germline loops: CDR1 MDHEN, CDR2 SYDVKM. CDR3 residues: CASRPKDREAFF. The CDR3 bases are TGTGCCAGCAGGCCTAAGGACAGGGAAGCTTTCTTT.

The J gene is TRBJ2-7, the V gene TRBV4-1; D not certain. The germline CDR1 and CDR2 sequences are MGHRA and YSYEKL. The CDR3 is made up of 16 amino acids. V was trimmed by 1 base and J by 4 bases, leaving 17 bases between them. CDR3 sequence (DNA): TGCGCCAGCAGCCAAGGGGCAGGCCTCACGATGTACGAGCAGTACTTC. It codes for CASSQGAGLTMYEQYF.

The CDR3 loop reads CASSYGSQGGSEAFF. The CDR3 nucleotides read TGTGCCAGCAGTTACGGTAGTCAGGGAGGTTCTGAAGCTTTCTTT. The chain combines TRBV6-5 with TRBJ1-1, with TRBD1 as a possible D gene (5 bases). Germline V gene data show CDR1 as MNHEY and CDR2 as SVGAGI. The CDR3 is made up of 15 amino acids. Trimming shortened V by 2 bases and J by 6 bases, and 16 bases separated the two germline ends.

This clone showed up just a few times. The chain joins TRBV6-4 to TRBJ1-2; 7 nucleotides align to TRBD1. The J segment lost 9 bases and the V segment lost 2 bases, leaving 6 bases of the junction unmatched. Per the germline V gene, CDR1 is MRHNA and CDR2 is SNTAGT. The CDR3 consists of 13 residues. The CDR3 reads CASSDQTGSRYTF. The CDR3 DNA follows: TGTGCCAGCAGTGACCAGACAGGGTCCCGCTACACCTTC.

The chain uses TRBV7-6 and TRBJ2-7, with a tentative D call TRBD2 (6 bases). Germline V gives CDR1 SGHVS, CDR2 FNYEAQ. CDR3 length: 16 amino acids. V was cut by 5 bases and J by 3 bases, with 20 bases left in between. In nucleotides, the CDR3 is TGTGCCAGCAGCAATTCCGGGTTCCGGGAGAGCTACGAGCAGTACTTC. Encoded protein: CASSNSGFRESYEQYF.

This sequence joins TRBV7-2 and TRBJ2-1; D is uncertain. V dropped 2 bases and J dropped 9 bases, with 11 bases sitting between them. The CDR3 has 13 residues. Per germline, CDR1 SGHTA and CDR2 FQGNSA. CDR3: CASSLHLLLEQFF. In DNA, the CDR3 is TGTGCCAGCAGCTTACATCTGCTACTTGAGCAGTTCTTC.

The chain combines TRBV11-3 with TRBJ2-7, with 7 bases identical to TRBD1. CDR1 and CDR2 (germline): SGHNT, YENEEA. V dropped 5 bases and J dropped 2; count of bases not matched to a gene: 6. The CDR3 sequence is 14 residues long. Here the CDR3 reads CASSPGQPPYEQYF. CDR3 bases: TGTGCCAGCAGCCCGGGACAGCCACCCTACGAGCAGTACTTC.

This chain joins TRBV7-2 and TRBJ2-1; either TRBD1 or TRBD2 may fit D (5 bases each). With 2 bases removed from V and 13 bases from J, the gap between germline ends came to 15 bases. This CDR3 is 13 amino acids long. Germline CDR1 is SGHTA and CDR2 is FQGNSA. The DNA for the CDR3 is TGTGCCAGCAGCTTATGGGGACCCCGGCCCCAGTTCTTC. Its protein product is CASSLWGPRPQFF.

The rearrangement links TRBV2 to TRBJ1-1; D not certain. The germline CDR1 and CDR2 sequences are SNHLY and FYNNEI. Trimming shortened V by 7 bases and J by 3 bases, and 15 bases separated the two germline ends. CDR3 length: 14 amino acids. The CDR3 reads CASISLARDTEAFF. CDR3 nucleotides: TGTGCCAGCATTTCTCTGGCTCGAGACACTGAAGCTTTCTTT.

The rearrangement links TRBV15 to TRBJ2-7; D remains unclear. Germline V CDR1 and CDR2: LNHNV, YYDKDF (reference sequence). The CDR3 has 14 residues. With 1 base removed from V and 0 bases from J, the gap between germline ends came to 7 bases. The CDR3 sequence is CATSRVRSSYEQYF. Here the CDR3 DNA reads TGTGCCACCAGCAGAGTTCGAAGCTCCTACGAGCAGTACTTC.

The chain has TRBV25-1 and TRBJ1-5; no clear D gene. The CDR3 totals 13 residues. Germline CDR1 is MGHDK and CDR2 is SYGVNS. V was trimmed by 2 bases and J by 3 bases, leaving 5 bases between them. The CDR3 DNA is TGTGCCAGCAGTGAACAAGCCAATCAGCCCCAGCATTTT. Amino acid sequence: CASSEQANQPQHF.

This chain uses TRBV11-2 with TRBJ2-7, with 7 bases lining up with TRBD2. The CDR3 extends over 13 amino acids. Germline lookup yields CDR1 SGHAT and CDR2 FQNNGV. The V segment lost 8 bases and the J segment 6 bases; nucleotides outside the gene matches: 10. CDR3 DNA sequence: TGTGCCAGCTTTGGGGGGAGGGCCTTCGAGCAGTACTTC. It translates to CASFGGRAFEQYF.

This chain links TRBV7-3 with TRBJ2-7, with unresolved D. Trimming stripped 5 bases from V and 0 bases from J, with 8 bases between. The CDR3 loop spans 13 amino acids. Germline values: CDR1 SGHTA, CDR2 FQGTGA. The CDR3 DNA is TGTGCCAGCAGCGTGACTGCCTCCTACGAGCAGTACTTC. Protein sequence: CASSVTASYEQYF.

On this clone: The sample carries other DNA sequences with the same CDR3. V usage is TRBV11-2 and J usage is TRBJ2-7; D possibly corresponds to TRBD2 (6 bases). CDR3 length equals 13 residues. Germline V gene sequence: CDR1 SGHAT, CDR2 FQNNGV. The V gene lost 5 bases and the J gene lost 3 bases, with 11 bases spanning the gap. CDR3 in amino acids: CASSLGGSYEQYF. Here the CDR3 DNA reads TGTGCCAGCAGCCTCGGGGGTAGCTACGAGCAGTACTTC.

The chain combines TRBV5-4 with TRBJ2-7, with 9 positions matching TRBD2. The CDR3 is 15 residues long. Germline V gene sequence: CDR1 SGHNT, CDR2 YYREEE (reference sequence). Trimming cost V 3 bases and J 5 bases; bases outside gene matches: 9. The CDR3 nucleotides are TGTGCCAGCAGCTACCCCGGGACTAGCCGACACGAGCAGTACTTC. Translating gives CASSYPGTSRHEQYF.

V usage is TRBV30 and J usage is TRBJ1-5; D is unclear. V lost 1 base to trimming and J lost 4 bases, with 11 bases between them. CDR3 length: 14 amino acids. Germline V gene sequence: CDR1 GTSNPN, CDR2 SVGIG (reference sequence). This CDR3 reads CAWSAAASNQPQHF. The CDR3 DNA reads as TGTGCCTGGAGTGCGGCAGCAAGTAATCAGCCCCAGCATTTT.

The J gene is TRBJ2-1, the V gene TRBV9; 12 nucleotides line up with TRBD2. The CDR3 spans 17 residues. The trim removed 4 bases at V and 8 bases at J, leaving 13 bases unmatched. CDR1 is SGDLS, CDR2 YYNGEE, per germline. CDR3 residues: CASSQTHGLAGFYEQFF. CDR3 DNA sequence: TGTGCCAGCAGCCAAACCCACGGACTAGCGGGGTTCTATGAGCAGTTCTTC.

The chain couples TRBV4-3 to TRBJ1-2; no firm D call. CDR1 is LGHNA and CDR2 is YSLEER in the germline V gene. This CDR3 region has 14 residues. V was trimmed by 0 bases and J by 8 bases, leaving 13 bases between them. CDR3 residues: CASSQDGGVWGYTF. The CDR3 coding sequence is TGCGCCAGCAGCCAAGACGGTGGTGTGTGGGGCTACACCTTC.

The CDR3 region is CASSSGSSYEQYF. The CDR3 DNA reads as TGTGCCAGCTCAAGCGGCAGCTCCTACGAGCAGTACTTC. V is TRBV18 and J is TRBJ2-7; a possible D gene is TRBD2 (5 bases). The V end was cut by 5 bases, the J end by 0 bases, with 8 bases between. Germline V gives CDR1 KGHSH, CDR2 LQKENI. The CDR3 length is 13 residues.

The gene calls are TRBV5-4 and TRBJ2-7, with 7 bases fitting TRBD1. Germline V gene lookup returns CDR1 SGHNT and CDR2 YYREEE (reference sequence). The CDR3 consists of 15 residues. The V and J ends lost 3 bases and 0 bases, in that order; junction bases with no gene match: 6. In DNA form, the CDR3 reads TGTGCCAGCAGCTCTAGGACAGGTCTCTCCTACGAGCAGTACTTC. Its protein is CASSSRTGLSYEQYF.

The V and J genes are TRBV18 and TRBJ1-5; 7 bases are shared with TRBD1. V was clipped by 3 bases and J by 4 bases; unmatched bases: 9. Germline loops: CDR1 KGHSH, CDR2 LQKENI. The CDR3 runs 16 residues. In DNA form, the CDR3 reads TGTGCCAGCTCACCTGACAGGGCTTCAAATAATCAGCCCCAGCATTTT. Translated: CASSPDRASNNQPQHF.

The genes are TRBV7-6 and TRBJ2-5, with a weak D call TRBD2 (7 bases). CDR3 length: 14 amino acids. Looked up from germline, CDR1 is SGHVS and CDR2 is FNYEAQ. V lost 2 bases to trimming and J lost 4 bases, with 11 bases between them. The CDR3 spells CASSLKGGRETQYF. In DNA, the CDR3 is TGTGCCAGCAGCTTAAAGGGGGGGAGAGAGACCCAGTACTTC.